The 30 T cell receptor beta chains below were found in one sample sequenced in a study of radiotherapy plus CTLA-4 blockade in lung cancer. Clones were read by immunoSEQ multiplex PCR, and TCRdb kept only the in-frame ones, dropping some. The repertoire includes 70,000 to 90,000 clones, 60% to 85% of them detected once, and 20% to 25% sits in the top ten. The sequences come from peripheral blood, collected from a patient treated with radiotherapy plus ipilimumab. The source is a human donor with non-small cell lung cancer whose response to radiotherapy plus ipilimumab could not be evaluated. Some clones in this sample may be carry-over from other donors' samples.

The rearrangement links TRBV7-9 to TRBJ1-6; D is uncertain. The CDR3 is made up of 13 amino acids. Looked up from germline, CDR1 is SEHNR and CDR2 is FQNEAQ (reference sequence). V was pared by 1 base and J by 8 bases, with 6 bases between. CDR3 loop: CASSLVEDSPLHF. The CDR3 DNA reads TGTGCCAGCAGCTTAGTGGAGGATTCACCCCTCCACTTT.

In its sample, this clone was seen once. The rearrangement joins TRBV5-6 to TRBJ1-3; D possibly corresponds to TRBD1 (5 bases). V was trimmed by 4 bases and J by 0 bases, leaving 11 bases between them. CDR1 and CDR2 (germline): SGHDT, YYEEEE. This CDR3 is 15 amino acids long. Written as DNA, the CDR3 is TGTGCCAGCAGCCAGGGCACCCTCTCTGGAAACACCATATATTTT. Translated: CASSQGTLSGNTIYF. The variable domain in full, with the rest retrieved from reference TRBV5-6 and TRBJ1-3, is DAGVTQSPTHLIKTRGQQVTLRCSPKSGHDTVSWYQQALGQGPQFIFQYYEEEERQRGNFPDRFSGHQFPNYSSELNVNALLLGDSALYLCASSQGTLSGNTIYFGEGSWLTVV.

CDR3 bases: TGTGCCAGCAGCTTGGGGGGGGGCTCCTACAATGAGCAGTTCTTC. It is translated as CASSLGGGSYNEQFF. The rearrangement links TRBV5-6 to TRBJ2-1; 7 bases fit TRBD2. This CDR3 spans 15 amino acids. Germline CDR1 and CDR2: SGHDT and YYEEEE. The trim removed 0 bases at V and 0 bases at J, leaving 0 bases unmatched.

The CDR3 reads CASQGSYNSPLHF. In DNA form, the CDR3 reads TGTGCCTCCCAGGGGTCCTATAATTCACCCCTCCACTTT. The rearrangement joins TRBV30 to TRBJ1-6; the D gene is possibly TRBD1 (6 bases). CDR3 size: 13 residues. Germline CDR1 and CDR2: GTSNPN and SVGIG (reference sequence). V lost 7 bases, J lost 1 base, and 8 bases lay in between.

The chain is built from TRBV18 and TRBJ2-5, with 12 positions matching TRBD1. Germline-derived CDR1 and CDR2 are KGHSH and LQKENI. With V trimmed by 5 bases and J by 4 bases, 5 bases remained unmatched. There are 15 residues in the CDR3. The CDR3: CASSYRDRGPETQYF. CDR3 bases: TGTGCCAGCTCATACCGGGACAGGGGGCCAGAGACCCAGTACTTC.

The chain joins TRBV28 to TRBJ2-7; 7 nucleotides agree with TRBD1. J gave up 3 bases and V 4 bases, and 9 bases lay outside the gene matches. CDR3 length equals 15 residues. Germline loops: CDR1 MDHEN, CDR2 SYDVKM. CDR3 coding DNA: TGTGCCAGCAGTTACCCGACAGGGAGCGGCTACGAGCAGTACTTC. Translating it yields CASSYPTGSGYEQYF.

The CDR3 is CASSPPSGGPTDTQYF. Written as DNA, the CDR3 is TGTGCCAGCTCACCACCCTCCGGGGGGCCCACAGATACGCAGTATTTT. V is TRBV18 and J is TRBJ2-3; D might be TRBD2 (7 bases). CDR3 length equals 16 residues. Germline V gene lookup returns CDR1 KGHSH and CDR2 LQKENI. V was pared by 0 bases and J by 2 bases, with 12 bases between.

The chain employs TRBV5-4 and TRBJ2-5, with unresolved D. Germline CDR1 reads SGHNT; CDR2 reads YYREEE (reference sequence). The CDR3 covers 15 residues. V lost 0 bases, J lost 2 bases, and 11 bases lay in between. The CDR3 protein is CASSLVPVAQETQYF. The CDR3 nucleotides read TGTGCCAGCAGCTTGGTACCCGTAGCACAAGAGACCCAGTACTTC. The variable domain in full, with the rest retrieved from reference TRBV5-4 and TRBJ2-5, is ETGVTQSPTHLIKTRGQQVTLRCSSQSGHNTVSWYQQALGQGPQFIFQYYREEENGRGNFPPRFSGLQFPNYSSELNVNALELDDSALYLCASSLVPVAQETQYFGPGTRLLVL.

The chain employs TRBV5-8 and TRBJ1-1, with 7 bases identical to TRBD1. CDR1 is SGHTS, CDR2 YDEGEE, per germline. The CDR3 extends over 13 amino acids. With 7 bases clipped from V and 1 base from J, the junction kept 4 bases outside the gene matches. The CDR3 DNA follows: TGTGCCAGCGTGGGACAGCAGAACACTGAAGCTTTCTTT. Its translation is CASVGQQNTEAFF.

J is TRBJ1-4 and V is TRBV18; no definite D call. Germline CDR1 KGHSH, CDR2 LQKENI. V was trimmed by 6 bases and J by 1 base, leaving 12 bases between them. This CDR3 has 15 amino acids. The CDR3 DNA sequence: TGTGCCAGCTCCCGTATAGAAGTAACTAATGAAAAACTGTTTTTT. Amino acid sequence: CASSRIEVTNEKLFF.

The genes are TRBV5-6 and TRBJ1-2, with TRBD1 matching over 7 bases. The CDR3 has 13 residues. Trimming took 6 bases from V and 6 from J; bases not matched to a gene: 8. CDR1 and CDR2 from the germline V gene are SGHDT and YYEEEE. This CDR3 reads CASTPRGSDGYTF. Written as DNA, the CDR3 is TGTGCCAGCACCCCCAGGGGGTCGGATGGCTACACCTTC.

V gene TRBV6-5 combines with J gene TRBJ2-5, with 9 bases aligning to TRBD1. The CDR3 spans 16 residues. The germline CDR1 and CDR2 sequences are MNHEY and SVGAGI. V lost 2 bases, J lost 2 bases, and 6 bases stayed unmatched. CDR3: CASSYHPTGGQETQYF. The CDR3 coding sequence is TGTGCCAGCAGTTACCACCCGACAGGGGGGCAAGAGACCCAGTACTTC.

The chain employs TRBV5-1 and TRBJ2-7; 10 bases align to TRBD2. CDR1 is SGHRS, CDR2 YFSETQ, per germline. The CDR3 is 16 residues long. Unmatched junction bases numbered 7, after V lost 0 bases and J lost 4 bases. DNA of the CDR3: TGCGCCAGCAGCTTGGCAGCGGGGGGGCTCCGTTACGAGCAGTACTTC. Its translation is CASSLAAGGLRYEQYF.

V and J are TRBV5-4 and TRBJ2-6, with D possibly being TRBD1 (6 bases). Trimming left V 2 bases short and J 0 bases short, with 9 bases between. From germline, CDR1 is SGHNT and CDR2 YYREEE (reference sequence). The CDR3 totals 16 residues. The CDR3 DNA reads TGTGCCAGCAGCTTCGGACAGCCCTCTGGGGCCAACGTCCTGACTTTC. It yields the protein CASSFGQPSGANVLTF.

V usage is TRBV27 and J usage is TRBJ1-1; possible D gene TRBD1, 6 bases. CDR1 and CDR2 from the germline V gene are MNHEY and SMNVEV (reference sequence). V was pared by 4 bases and J by 11 bases, with 20 bases between. The CDR3 covers 14 residues. The CDR3 loop is CASSSREGGGPAFF. For the CDR3, the DNA is TGTGCCAGCAGTTCCCGGGAGGGGGGAGGCCCGGCTTTCTTT.

The gene calls are TRBV4-2 and TRBJ2-7; D is possibly TRBD2 (6 bases). The CDR3 sequence is 15 residues long. Trimming cost V 4 bases and J 2 bases, with 15 bases left between them. Germline CDR1 LGHNA, CDR2 YNFKEQ. DNA of the CDR3: TGTGCCAGCAGCCTCGGGGATGGGGGGACCTACGAGCAGTACTTC. Translation: CASSLGDGGTYEQYF.

The rearrangement joins TRBV5-1 to TRBJ2-7; 8 bases agree with TRBD1. CDR1 is SGHRS, CDR2 YFSETQ, per germline. After removal of 4 bases from V and 3 bases from J, the junction contained 9 bases not matched to a gene. The CDR3 is 15 amino acids. CDR3 bases: TGCGCCAGCAGCCGAGGACAGGGAATAGGCTACGAGCAGTACTTC. Protein: CASSRGQGIGYEQYF. The variable domain in full, with the rest retrieved from reference TRBV5-1 and TRBJ2-7, is KAGVTQTPRYLIKTRGQQVTLSCSPISGHRSVSWYQQTPGQGLQFLFEYFSETQRNKGNFPGRFSGRQFSNSRSEMNVSTLELGDSALYLCASSRGQGIGYEQYFGPGTRLTVT.

This sequence joins TRBV27 and TRBJ2-5; the match to TRBD2 covers 9 bases. The tail of the sequence fits TRBJ2-7 better, so the J call may be wrong. Germline V gene sequence: CDR1 MNHEY, CDR2 SMNVEV (reference sequence). There are 14 residues in the CDR3. CDR3 in amino acids: CASSFSGGPHEQYF. In DNA form, the CDR3 reads TGTGCCAGCAGTTTTAGCGGGGGTCCCCACGAGCAGTACTTC.

The rearrangement joins TRBV18 to TRBJ2-1, with D perhaps matching TRBD1 (6 bases). The CDR3 contains 16 residues. Trimming shortened V by 3 bases and J by 4 bases, and 16 bases separated the two germline ends. In germline, CDR1 is KGHSH, CDR2 LQKENI. The CDR3 DNA reads as TGTGCCAGCTCACCCCCCCTCCCTGGACAGTACAATGAGCAGTTCTTC. Protein product: CASSPPLPGQYNEQFF.

This clone has just a few counts. This rearrangement joins TRBV28 to TRBJ2-4; TRBD2 might be the D (6 bases). The V end was cut by 7 bases, the J end by 8 bases, with 21 bases between. The CDR3 spans 15 residues. Germline V gene lookup returns CDR1 MDHEN and CDR2 SYDVKM. The CDR3, as DNA: TGTGCCAGCAACCCCGGGGCGATTTCGGGGGACATTCAGTACTTC. It specifies CASNPGAISGDIQYF. The full variable domain, rest sourced from reference TRBV28 and TRBJ2-4, is DVKVTQSSRYLVKRTGEKVFLECVQDMDHENMFWYRQDPGLGLRLIYFSYDVKMKEKGDIPEGYSVSREKKERFSLILESASTNQTSMYLCASNPGAISGDIQYFGAGTRLSVL.

The V gene is TRBV6-5, the J gene TRBJ1-4; no firm D call. Trimming cost V 6 bases and J 8 bases, with 19 bases left between them. The germline V gene encodes CDR1 MNHEY and CDR2 SVGAGI. The CDR3 covers 15 residues. CDR3 loop: CASSPSWEAEEKLFF. CDR3 nucleotide sequence: TGTGCCAGCAGCCCGTCGTGGGAGGCGGAAGAAAAACTGTTTTTT.

The CDR3 nucleotides read TGTGCCAGCAGCTTTCGTGGGGGACACGAAGCTTTCTTT. This translates into CASSFRGGHEAFF. The genes are TRBV7-2 and TRBJ1-1; weak D call: TRBD1 (6 bases). The CDR3 has 13 residues. V was trimmed by 3 bases and J by 8 bases, leaving 13 bases between them. CDR1 and CDR2 (germline): SGHTA, FQGNSA. The full variable domain, rest sourced from reference TRBV7-2 and TRBJ1-1, is GAGVSQSPSNKVTEKGKDVELRCDPISGHTALYWYRQSLGQGLEFLIYFQGNSAPDKSGLPSDRFSAERTGGSVSTLTIQRTQQEDSAVYLCASSFRGGHEAFFGQGTRLTVV.

This chain links TRBV11-3 with TRBJ2-7; a possible D gene is TRBD2 (5 bases). Germline V lookup: CDR1 SGHNT, CDR2 YENEEA. The V and J ends lost 5 bases and 4 bases respectively, with 12 bases between them. CDR3 length: 13 residues. CDR3 amino acids: CASSQSRGYEQYF. The CDR3 DNA reads as TGTGCCAGCAGCCAATCACGGGGTTACGAGCAGTACTTC. Full variable domain (missing parts from reference TRBV11-3 and TRBJ2-7): EAGVVQSPRYKIIEKKQPVAFWCNPISGHNTLYWYLQNLGQGPELLIRYENEEAVDDSQLPKDRFSAERLKGVDSTLKIQPAELGDSAVYLCASSQSRGYEQYFGPGTRLTVT.

V gene TRBV5-1 combines with J gene TRBJ1-2; 7 positions agree with TRBD1. There are 15 residues in the CDR3. Germline V lookup: CDR1 SGHRS, CDR2 YFSETQ. V trimming: 3 bases; J trimming: 4 bases; junction bases outside the gene matches: 9. The CDR3 sequence is CASSSQGGQPYGYTF. In nucleotides, the CDR3 is TGCGCCAGCAGCTCCCAGGGGGGACAGCCCTATGGCTACACCTTC.

The chain couples TRBV27 to TRBJ2-1; D unresolved. Trimming pared 3 bases from V and 4 bases from J, leaving 7 bases between. Germline V lookup: CDR1 MNHEY, CDR2 SMNVEV (reference sequence). This CDR3 has 13 residues. CDR3 protein: CASSLKTYNEQFF. CDR3 sequence (DNA): TGTGCCAGCAGTTTGAAGACTTACAATGAGCAGTTCTTC.

This clone was counted between two and nine times. It differs at one base from a far larger clone, so likely a read error. The sample has other DNA sequences that encode this CDR3 too. The rearrangement joins TRBV7-7 to TRBJ2-3; 10 nucleotides line up with TRBD1. The CDR3 covers 14 residues. CDR1 SSHAT and CDR2 FNYEAQ come from the germline V gene (reference sequence). In DNA, the CDR3 is TGTGCTAGCAGCCCCGGGACAGGGGAAGTCACGCAGTATTTT. Protein product: CASSPGTGEVTQYF.

The chain links TRBV4-1 to TRBJ2-2, with 8 bases fitting TRBD1. Germline assignment: CDR1 MGHRA and CDR2 YSYEKL. J gave up 6 bases and V 1 base, and 4 bases lay outside the gene matches. This CDR3 has 15 residues. The CDR3: CASSQAQTGAGELFF. DNA for the CDR3: TGCGCCAGCAGCCAAGCCCAGACAGGGGCCGGGGAGCTGTTTTTT.

The gene calls are TRBV9 and TRBJ2-7; no definite D call. V lost 0 bases and J lost 1, with 8 bases in between. Germline lookup yields CDR1 SGDLS and CDR2 YYNGEE. The CDR3 contains 14 residues. The CDR3 DNA is TGTGCCAGCAGCGTAGGGGCACAATCCTACGAGCAGTACTTC. It encodes CASSVGAQSYEQYF.

This chain links TRBV19 with TRBJ1-4, with 7 bases matching TRBD1. Germline V gene lookup returns CDR1 LNHDA and CDR2 SQIVND (reference sequence). The V gene end was trimmed by 3 bases and the J gene end by 5 bases; junction bases not matched to a gene: 6. This CDR3 is built from 15 residues. The CDR3 DNA reads as TGTGCCAGTAGTATGTGGAACAGGGGCAATGAAAAACTGTTTTTT. Translating gives CASSMWNRGNEKLFF.

The chain combines TRBV6-1 with TRBJ2-3; 8 bases align to TRBD2. The V and J ends lost 3 bases and 2 bases, in that order; junction bases with no gene match: 4. Germline V CDR1 and CDR2: MNHNS, SASEGT. The CDR3 has 15 residues. CDR3 loop: CASSEAGGLTDTQYF. CDR3 sequence (DNA): TGTGCCAGCAGTGAGGCGGGGGGTCTCACAGATACGCAGTATTTT.